This TCR beta chain was sequenced in a study of T cell responses to AZD1222 COVID-19 vaccine. Some clones are missing from TCRdb's copy, which holds only in-frame ones; the method was immunoSEQ multiplex PCR. The sample lists around 140,000 clones; around 85% were seen once. The V end was cut by 0 bases, the J end by 10 bases, with 15 bases between. The CDR3 contains 14 residues. Germline CDR1 MNHEY, CDR2 SVGAGI. Specimen: peripheral blood, collected on day 0 of AZD1222 vaccination. This clonotype originated in an adult in good health. The rearrangement uses TRBV6-5 and TRBJ1-1, with D possibly matching TRBD1 (5 bases). CDR3 sequence (DNA): TGTGCCAGCAGTTACTCGGGGAGGGGAGGGGCAGCTTTCTTT. Translating gives CASSYSGRGGAAFF.